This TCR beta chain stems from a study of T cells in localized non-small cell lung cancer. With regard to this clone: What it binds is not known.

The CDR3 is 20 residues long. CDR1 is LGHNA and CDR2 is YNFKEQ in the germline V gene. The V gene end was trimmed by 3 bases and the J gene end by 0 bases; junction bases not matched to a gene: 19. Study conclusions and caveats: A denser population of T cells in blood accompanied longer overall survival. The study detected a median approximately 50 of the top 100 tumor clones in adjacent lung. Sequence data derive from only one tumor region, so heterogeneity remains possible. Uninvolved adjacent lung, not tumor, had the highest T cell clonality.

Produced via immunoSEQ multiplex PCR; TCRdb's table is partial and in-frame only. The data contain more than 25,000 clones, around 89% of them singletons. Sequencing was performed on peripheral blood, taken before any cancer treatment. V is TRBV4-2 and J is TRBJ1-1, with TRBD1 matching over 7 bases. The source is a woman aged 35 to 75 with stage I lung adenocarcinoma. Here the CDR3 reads CASSHVPGQLQTSMNTEAFF. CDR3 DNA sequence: TGTGCCAGCAGCCACGTCCCGGGACAGCTTCAAACTTCCATGAACACTGAAGCTTTCTTT.